The 24 T cell receptor beta chains below come from one sample, sequenced in a study of human T cells and chemical hapten exposure. Sample time point: pre-sensitization, week 0. Treatment given: therapeutic diphenylcyclopropenone sensitization with weekly scalp DPC. TCRdb recomputed calls from the RACE reads with MiXCR, one row per CDR3 protein. This sample has around 300,000 distinct CDR3 sequences, with 4.5% to 5.5% found just once. The sequencing used whole blood, collected in connection with sensitization to the hapten diphenylcyclopropenone (DPC). The source is a woman aged 18-35 years with alopecia areata. Some clones in this sample may be carry-over from other donors' samples.

This clonotype has a count of ten or more. The chain is built from TRBV6-5 and TRBJ1-2, with a possible D match to TRBD1 (6 bases). The V end was cut by 0 bases, the J end by 6 bases, with 14 bases between. The CDR3 has 15 residues. Germline-derived CDR1 and CDR2 are MNHEY and SVGAGI. CDR3 coding DNA: TGTGCCAGCAGTTACTCAGAACAGGGTTCGAATGGCTACACCTTC. This codes for CASSYSEQGSNGYTF.

This clonotype showed up just a few times. The rearrangement links TRBV3-1 to TRBJ1-5; the D is unclear. Trimming took off 6 bases at V and 2 bases at J, with 11 bases between the two ends. The CDR3 consists of 14 residues. The germline CDR1 and CDR2 sequences are LGHDT and YNNKEL (reference sequence). Here the CDR3 reads CASSNRHGNQPQHF. In nucleotides, the CDR3 is TGTGCCAGCAGTAACAGACATGGCAATCAGCCCCAGCATTTT.

This chain uses TRBV5-1 with TRBJ2-5; D may be TRBD1 or TRBD2 (5 bases each). The germline gives CDR1 SGHRS, CDR2 YFSETQ. V shed 4 bases and J shed 1 base, with 11 bases lying between them. The CDR3 consists of 14 residues. The CDR3 nucleotides read TGCGCCAGCAGCACCCTGGGGACCCAAGAGACCCAGTACTTC. Protein: CASSTLGTQETQYF. Together with reference TRBV5-1 and TRBJ2-5, the CDR3 gives the full variable domain: KAGVTQTPRYLIKTRGQQVTLSCSPISGHRSVSWYQQTPGQGLQFLFEYFSETQRNKGNFPGRFSGRQFSNSRSEMNVSTLELGDSALYLCASSTLGTQETQYFGPGTRLLVL.

This clonotype was seen a few times. The chain employs TRBV3-1 and TRBJ1-2, with D possibly TRBD1 on 6 matching bases. The germline CDR1 and CDR2 sequences are LGHDT and YNNKEL (reference sequence). This CDR3 has 14 residues. Trimming removed 5 bases at V and 0 bases at J, with 10 bases between. DNA for the CDR3: TGTGCCAGCAGCGGGGCAGGGGCTAACTATGGCTACACCTTC. Translating gives CASSGAGANYGYTF.

V is TRBV12-3 or TRBV12-4 and J is TRBJ2-5; the D gene is possibly TRBD1 (8 bases). The V end was cut by 4 bases, the J end by 4 bases, with 13 bases between. CDR3 length: 14 amino acids. The CDR3 reads CASSSQGGLETQYF. CDR3 DNA: TGTGCCAGCAGTTCACAGGGGGGGTTAGAGACCCAGTACTTC.

This clonotype was counted between two and nine times. The chain combines TRBV28 with TRBJ2-3, with 14 bases lining up with TRBD2. Per germline, CDR1 MDHEN and CDR2 SYDVKM. J was trimmed by 1 base and V by 3 bases; bases with no gene match: 3. The CDR3 has 17 amino acids. CDR3: CASSLGLAGARTDTQYF. CDR3 nucleotide sequence: TGTGCCAGCAGTTTGGGACTAGCGGGGGCCCGCACAGATACGCAGTATTTT.

CDR3 protein: CASSYLAATNEKLFF. The CDR3 DNA reads TGTGCCAGCAGTTATTTAGCAGCAACTAATGAAAAACTGTTTTTT. The chain carries TRBV6-5 and TRBJ1-4; D ambiguous. The germline V gene encodes CDR1 MNHEY and CDR2 SVGAGI. Trimming removed 3 bases at V and 0 bases at J, with 8 bases between. The CDR3 runs to 15 residues.

This clonotype was seen at least ten times. The rearrangement uses TRBV21-1 and TRBJ2-7; the table calls TRBD1, which could not be checked here. TRBV21-1 is reported as a pseudogene. CDR3 size: 15 residues. CDR3 sequence: CASSKETQGSYEQYF. The CDR3 bases are TGTGCCAGCAGCAAAGAGACCCAGGGTTCCTACGAGCAGTACTTC.

The chain has TRBV29-1 and TRBJ2-7; the match to TRBD1 covers 8 bases. Germline lookup yields CDR1 SQVTM and CDR2 ANQGSEA. The CDR3 consists of 15 residues. The junction had 9 bases not matched to a gene; V was cut back by 4 bases and J by 1 base. This chain's CDR3 is CSVVSGTGYSYEQYF. The CDR3 bases are TGCAGCGTTGTCTCCGGGACAGGTTATTCCTACGAGCAGTACTTC.

This clonotype was seen a few times. The chain links TRBV20-1 to TRBJ2-2, with a tentative D call TRBD2 (6 bases). The germline V and J ends were trimmed by 3 bases and 4 bases, with 15 bases remaining between them. This CDR3 region has 15 residues. Germline loops: CDR1 DFQATT, CDR2 SNEGSKA (reference sequence). CDR3 sequence: CSASLDNGGTGELFF. The CDR3 DNA is TGCAGTGCTAGTTTGGATAACGGGGGCACCGGGGAGCTGTTTTTT.

This clonotype was detected many times. J is TRBJ2-4 and V is TRBV6-2 or TRBV6-3; 11 positions agree with TRBD1. Germline CDR1 and CDR2: MNHEY and SVGEGT. The CDR3 runs 14 residues. The trim removed 4 bases at V and 8 bases at J, leaving 4 bases unmatched. CDR3 DNA: TGTGCCAGCAGTTTTGGACAGGGGGCGGACATTCAGTACTTC. Translated: CASSFGQGADIQYF.

The rearrangement links TRBV7-9 to TRBJ1-1; D remains ambiguous. CDR3 size: 12 residues. The ends were cut back, 5 bases at V and 7 bases at J, with 11 bases in the middle. CDR1 is SEHNR, CDR2 FQNEAQ, per germline (reference sequence). The CDR3: CASSPYGLEAFF. In DNA form, the CDR3 reads TGTGCCAGCAGCCCCTACGGTCTTGAAGCTTTCTTT. Using reference TRBV7-9 and TRBJ1-1 for the parts outside the CDR3, the full variable domain is DTGVSQNPRHKITKRGQNVTFRCDPISEHNRLYWYRQTLGQGPEFLTYFQNEAQLEKSRLLSDRFSAERPKGSFSTLEIQRTEQGDSAMYLCASSPYGLEAFFGQGTRLTVV.

This clonotype was detected ten times or more. The chain links TRBV18 to TRBJ2-7, with D unclear. The CDR3 runs to 13 residues. Germline V gives CDR1 KGHSH, CDR2 LQKENI. V gave up 3 bases and J gave up 3 bases, with 9 bases separating them. DNA for the CDR3: TGTGCCAGCTCACCCTCTGCCCTCTACGAGCAGTACTTC. Translation: CASSPSALYEQYF.

The table lists this clonotype with many counts. This rearrangement joins TRBV7-3 to TRBJ2-2; the D gene could be TRBD1 or TRBD2 (5 bases each). The CDR3 totals 14 residues. Germline lookup yields CDR1 SGHTA and CDR2 FQGTGA. Trimming pared 4 bases from V and 7 bases from J, leaving 13 bases between. As DNA, the CDR3 is TGTGCCAGCAGCTCCCAGGGACGGGTCGGGGAGCTGTTTTTT. It translates to CASSSQGRVGELFF.

The V call is TRBV5-1, the J call TRBJ2-7; TRBD1 agrees at 7 bases. The CDR3 is 13 residues long. Germline V gives CDR1 SGHRS, CDR2 YFSETQ. The ends lost 4 bases at V and 4 bases at J; junction bases unmatched: 5. Here the CDR3 reads CASSHETGYEQYF. The DNA of the CDR3 is TGCGCCAGCAGCCACGAGACAGGGTACGAGCAGTACTTC.

The table lists this clonotype with a few counts. The gene calls are TRBV12-3 or TRBV12-4 and TRBJ1-1, with D hard to call. The CDR3 runs 16 residues. V was cut by 8 bases and J by 6 bases, with 25 bases left in between. The CDR3 sequence is CASFLRWTRQPSEAFF. The CDR3, as DNA: TGTGCCAGCTTCCTTCGCTGGACCAGACAACCTTCTGAAGCTTTCTTT.

In its sample, this clonotype was seen many times. The chain uses TRBV6-2 or TRBV6-3 and TRBJ2-7; 8 nucleotides match TRBD2. Trimming took 6 bases from V and 4 from J; bases not matched to a gene: 20. Germline CDR1 is MNHEY and CDR2 is SVGEGT. The CDR3 is 18 amino acids. The CDR3 DNA reads as TGTGCCAGCAGCGGCTTTCGAGCGGGGGCTAAGGAGGTGTACGAGCAGTACTTC. Residues: CASSGFRAGAKEVYEQYF.

V and J are TRBV10-3 and TRBJ2-3; 11 bases fit TRBD2. CDR3 size: 16 residues. V lost 2 bases, J lost 0 bases, and 1 base stayed unmatched. Germline assignment: CDR1 ENHRY and CDR2 SYGVKD. CDR3: CAISEASGGSTDTQYF. Written as DNA, the CDR3 is TGTGCCATCAGTGAGGCTAGCGGGGGGAGCACAGATACGCAGTATTTT.

In this sample, this clonotype turned up a few times. The chain uses TRBV20-1 and TRBJ2-1; TRBD2 matches 10 bases. V was clipped by 5 bases and J by 3 bases; unmatched bases: 7. The CDR3 runs to 15 residues. Germline V gene data show CDR1 as DFQATT and CDR2 as SNEGSKA (reference sequence). The CDR3 nucleotides read TGCAGTGCTTCCTCTAGCGGGGGCCTCTACAATGAGCAGTTCTTC. Its translation: CSASSSGGLYNEQFF.

This clonotype was recorded a few times. The V call is TRBV19, the J call TRBJ1-5; TRBD1 might be the D (5 bases). Trimming removed 7 bases at V and 9 bases at J, with 19 bases between. The CDR3 contains 14 residues. Germline lookup yields CDR1 LNHDA and CDR2 SQIVND (reference sequence). This chain's CDR3 is CASTLDPGQRPQHF. The DNA of the CDR3 is TGTGCCAGTACTCTGGACCCAGGACAAAGGCCCCAGCATTTT.

Details on this clonotype: This may arise from a read error, as a much more abundant clone is one base away. The genes are TRBV6-6 and TRBJ1-2, with TRBD1 matching 9 bases. In germline, CDR1 is MNHNY, CDR2 SVGAGI (reference sequence). The J segment lost 8 bases and the V segment lost 8 bases, leaving 24 bases of the junction unmatched. The CDR3 extends over 18 amino acids. The CDR3 DNA reads TGTGCCAGCTGGGCCGGGACAGGGCCTCTCTCACTTATTTACGGCTACACCTTC. This codes for CASWAGTGPLSLIYGYTF.

This chain joins TRBV28 and TRBJ1-1; maybe TRBD1 (5 bases). CDR3 size: 13 residues. Germline V gives CDR1 MDHEN, CDR2 SYDVKM. For the CDR3, the DNA is TGTGCGAACAGGAAGGGGACGAACACTGAAGCTTTCTTT. It encodes CANRKGTNTEAFF. The complete variable domain, with remaining parts taken from reference TRBV28 and TRBJ1-1, reads DVKVTQSSRYLVKRTGEKVFLECVQDMDHENMFWYRQDPGLGLRLIYFSYDVKMKEKGDIPEGYSVSREKKERFSLILESASTNQTSMYLCANRKGTNTEAFFGQGTRLTVV.

This clonotype was seen only a few times. The chain carries TRBV6-5 and TRBJ2-7, with D perhaps TRBD2 (6 bases). The CDR3 runs to 13 residues. The V end was cut by 5 bases, the J end by 6 bases, with 14 bases between. CDR1 and CDR2 from the germline V gene are MNHEY and SVGAGI. The CDR3 DNA reads as TGTGCCAGCAGTCTAAGGGGAGGACCCGAGCAGTACTTC. This translates into CASSLRGGPEQYF.

The V call is TRBV14, the J call TRBJ2-5; D may be TRBD1 (6 bases). V lost 5 bases to trimming and J lost 4 bases, with 17 bases between them. The CDR3 loop spans 15 amino acids. Germline-derived CDR1 and CDR2 are SGHDN and FVKESK. The CDR3 sequence: CASSSRTVRRETQYF. CDR3 DNA: TGTGCCAGCAGCTCCCGGACAGTACGACGAGAGACCCAGTACTTC. The whole variable domain, filled in from reference TRBV14 and TRBJ2-5, reads EAGVTQFPSHSVIEKGQTVTLRCDPISGHDNLYWYRRVMGKEIKFLLHFVKESKQDESGMPNNRFLAERTGGTYSTLKVQPAELEDSGVYFCASSSRTVRRETQYFGPGTRLLVL.